What follows are 13 T cell receptor beta chains derived from one specimen sequenced in a study of blood T cell repertoires in COVID-19. Assay: immunoSEQ multiplex PCR; the TCRdb copy retains only in-frame clones and omits some. The sample carries some 150,000 clones, roughly 87% recorded once. Sequenced: peripheral blood. All receptors come from a human donor in a cohort sampled during active COVID-19.

The chain links TRBV3-1 (or the pseudogene TRBV3-2) to TRBJ2-1, with 8 bases identical to TRBD2. V dropped 3 bases and J dropped 0; count of bases not matched to a gene: 1. CDR3 length equals 15 residues. CDR1 and CDR2 from the germline V gene are LGHDT and YNNKEL (reference sequence). CDR3 loop: CASSQAGGSYNEQFF. The DNA of the CDR3 is TGTGCCAGCAGCCAGGCGGGGGGCTCCTACAATGAGCAGTTCTTC.

This clone was observed a single time. This chain joins TRBV7-2 and TRBJ1-1; perhaps TRBD1 as D (5 bases). Trimming left V 1 base short and J 0 bases short, with 9 bases between. The germline V gene has CDR1 SGHTA and CDR2 FQGNSA. The CDR3 spans 15 residues. The CDR3 sequence is CASSLVDSLNTEAFF. Here the CDR3 DNA reads TGTGCCAGCAGCTTAGTAGACAGCTTGAACACTGAAGCTTTCTTT.

The rearrangement joins TRBV10-3 to TRBJ1-2; 10 nucleotides line up with TRBD1. V shed 3 bases, J shed 0 bases, and the junction held 1 base outside the gene matches. The germline V gene encodes CDR1 ENHRY and CDR2 SYGVKD. The CDR3 covers 15 residues. In DNA form, the CDR3 reads TGTGCCATCAGTGACGGACAGGGGGCTAACTATGGCTACACCTTC. This translates into CAISDGQGANYGYTF.

The chain has TRBV11-2 and TRBJ2-2; perhaps TRBD2 as D (5 bases). The germline gives CDR1 SGHAT, CDR2 FQNNGV. This CDR3 contains 17 residues. The V and J ends lost 2 bases and 5 bases respectively, with 18 bases between them. CDR3: CASSLLTGSVRTGELFF. The CDR3 region has the DNA TGTGCCAGCAGCTTATTGACGGGGTCGGTTCGTACCGGGGAGCTGTTTTTT.

The chain is built from TRBV11-2 and TRBJ2-2, with 8 bases aligning to TRBD2. This CDR3 has 15 residues. Trimming took 6 bases from V and 1 from J; bases not matched to a gene: 4. The germline gives CDR1 SGHAT, CDR2 FQNNGV. The CDR3: CASRESGGNTGELFF. DNA for the CDR3: TGTGCCAGCAGGGAAAGCGGGGGGAACACCGGGGAGCTGTTTTTT.

V usage is TRBV4-3 and J usage is TRBJ1-2, with TRBD1 identical over 7 bases. Germline values: CDR1 LGHNA, CDR2 YSLEER. With V trimmed by 4 bases and J by 3 bases, 8 bases remained unmatched. The CDR3 is 15 residues long. CDR3 nucleotide sequence: TGCGCCAGCAGCCGAACCGGGACAGACCACTATGGCTACACCTTC. The encoded protein is CASSRTGTDHYGYTF.

The chain has TRBV19 and TRBJ2-5; D gene unclear. V was clipped by 6 bases and J by 1 base, with 9 bases between them. Looked up from germline, CDR1 is LNHDA and CDR2 is SQIVND (reference sequence). CDR3 size: 13 residues. The CDR3 DNA follows: TGTGCCAGTAGAGCGCTTTCCCAAGAGACCCAGTACTTC. It specifies CASRALSQETQYF.

This chain uses TRBV27 with TRBJ1-1; D gene uncertain. Deletions cut 1 base from V and 1 base from J, with 4 bases between. CDR1 is MNHEY, CDR2 SMNVEV, per germline (reference sequence). CDR3 size: 13 residues. The CDR3 spells CASSLYGNTEAFF. CDR3 DNA sequence: TGTGCCAGCAGTTTATACGGGAACACTGAAGCTTTCTTT.

The chain combines TRBV11-1 with TRBJ2-7, with 7 bases that match TRBD1. CDR3 length equals 15 residues. V shed 0 bases and J 2 bases; nucleotides not matched to a gene: 4. Germline V gene sequence: CDR1 SGHAT, CDR2 FQDESV (reference sequence). The CDR3 region has the DNA TGTGCCAGCAGCTTAGCGGCCGACAGGGCCTACGAGCAGTACTTC. It specifies CASSLAADRAYEQYF.

The chain is built from TRBV28 and TRBJ1-5; TRBD1 aligns across 7 bases. Per the germline V gene, CDR1 is MDHEN and CDR2 is SYDVKM. After removal of 5 bases from V and 5 bases from J, the junction contained 9 bases not matched to a gene. The CDR3 has 15 amino acids. CDR3 in DNA: TGTGCCAGCAGTACACAGGGGAGTGTGGATCAGCCCCAGCATTTT. Translated, it gives CASSTQGSVDQPQHF. The variable domain in full, completed from reference TRBV28 and TRBJ1-5, reads DVKVTQSSRYLVKRTGEKVFLECVQDMDHENMFWYRQDPGLGLRLIYFSYDVKMKEKGDIPEGYSVSREKKERFSLILESASTNQTSMYLCASSTQGSVDQPQHFGDGTRLSIL.

The chain is built from TRBV7-9 and TRBJ2-7; D is unclear. Per germline, CDR1 SEHNR and CDR2 FQNEAQ (reference sequence). The CDR3 covers 13 residues. V lost 1 base and J 4 bases, leaving 8 bases between the germline ends. CDR3 in DNA: TGTGCCAGCAGCTTAGAGGAGATTTACGAGCAGTACTTC. It codes for CASSLEEIYEQYF.

This clone was observed at least ten times. The rearrangement links TRBV4-3 to TRBJ2-1; TRBD1 agrees at 7 bases. V lost 1 base and J lost 6; bases outside the gene matches: 6. The germline V gene encodes CDR1 LGHNA and CDR2 YSLEER. This CDR3 spans 15 amino acids. The CDR3 DNA is TGCGCCAGCAGCCAAGCCCCCGGGACAGCCAATGAGCAGTTCTTC. Protein: CASSQAPGTANEQFF.

The CDR3 loop reads CASSMWDRGSYEQYF. CDR3 in DNA: TGTGCCAGTAGTATGTGGGACAGGGGGTCCTACGAGCAGTACTTC. The V gene is TRBV19, the J gene TRBJ2-7; 11 bases are a match to TRBD1. The germline V gene encodes CDR1 LNHDA and CDR2 SQIVND (reference sequence). The J segment lost 1 base and the V segment lost 3 bases, leaving 2 bases of the junction unmatched. The CDR3 has 15 amino acids.